This T cell receptor beta chain emerged from a study of shared clonotypes between healthy human individuals. Background on the study: Aged between 18 and 49, the donors were a couple of women and three men. The plates for each donor numbered three CD4 naive, three CD4 memory, two CD8 naive and one CD8 memory. Findings of the study overall: Incomplete sequencing of sorted subsets was indicated by rarefaction despite large depth.

Germline V gene lookup returns CDR1 LNHNV and CDR2 YYDKDF (reference sequence). The germline V and J ends were trimmed by 3 bases and 1 base, with 10 bases remaining between them. The CDR3 is 14 residues long. Terminally differentiated effector memory CD45RA+ cells were excluded by CCR7 positive selection of CD45RO-negative cells. Assay: immunoSEQ multiplex PCR; the TCRdb copy retains only in-frame clones and omits some. The data contain approximately 2,000,000 clones, around 93% of them singletons. For this clone: The antigen remains unidentified. Distinct nucleotide sequences in the sample also encode this CDR3.

Input material: naive CD8+ T cells from PBMCs. The chain combines TRBV15 with TRBJ2-7; D assignment may be TRBD1 or TRBD2 (6 bases each). The clonotype originates from a man between 18 and 29 years old in good health. Some clones in this sample may be carry-over from other donors' samples. The CDR3 coding sequence is TGTGCCACCAGCAGGACAGGAGGGTCCTACGAGCAGTACTTC. Translation: CATSRTGGSYEQYF.